This T cell receptor (beta chain) is drawn from a study of blood T cell repertoires in COVID-19. Study-level information: Donors in the United States, Italy and Spain gave samples during acute or convalescent COVID-19.

There are 15 residues in the CDR3. CDR1 MDHEN and CDR2 SYDVKM come from the germline V gene. With 1 base clipped from V and 6 bases from J, the junction kept 6 bases outside the gene matches. Profiling relied on immunoSEQ multiplex PCR, and the TCRdb table lists in-frame clones only, not all of them. The data show 150,000 to 200,000 clones, with approximately 84% seen just once and about 1.2% held by the top ten. The sequenced sample consisted of PBMCs or T cells enriched from blood (not recorded which). The chain links TRBV28 to TRBJ2-1; TRBD1 matches 7 bases. The TCR originated in a human donor with acute COVID-19. The donor label of this sample is uncertain. CDR3 sequence reads: CASSLSWTGGNEQFF. CDR3 DNA: TGTGCCAGCAGTTTATCGTGGACAGGTGGCAATGAGCAGTTCTTC.